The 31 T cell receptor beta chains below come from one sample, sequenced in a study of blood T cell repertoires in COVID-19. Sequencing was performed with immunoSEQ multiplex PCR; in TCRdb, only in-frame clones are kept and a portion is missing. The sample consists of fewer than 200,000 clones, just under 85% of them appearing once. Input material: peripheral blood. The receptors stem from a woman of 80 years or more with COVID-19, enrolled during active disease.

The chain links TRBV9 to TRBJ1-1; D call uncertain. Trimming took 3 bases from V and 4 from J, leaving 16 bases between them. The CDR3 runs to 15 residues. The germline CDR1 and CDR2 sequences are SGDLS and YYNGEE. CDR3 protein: CASSERAALGTEAFF. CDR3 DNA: TGTGCCAGCAGCGAGAGGGCCGCCTTGGGCACTGAAGCTTTCTTT.

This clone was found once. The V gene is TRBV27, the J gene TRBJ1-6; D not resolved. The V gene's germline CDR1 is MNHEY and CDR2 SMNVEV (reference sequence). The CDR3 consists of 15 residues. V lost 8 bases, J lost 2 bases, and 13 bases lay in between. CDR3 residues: CASPGGKAYNSPLHF. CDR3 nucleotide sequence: TGTGCCAGCCCGGGAGGGAAGGCCTATAATTCACCCCTCCACTTT.

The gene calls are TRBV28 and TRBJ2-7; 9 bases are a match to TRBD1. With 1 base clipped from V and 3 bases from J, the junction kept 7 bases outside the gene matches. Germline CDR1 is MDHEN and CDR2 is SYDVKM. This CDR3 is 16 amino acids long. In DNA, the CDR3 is TGTGCCAGCAGTTTATTCCCCGGGACAGGGATCTACGAGCAGTACTTC. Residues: CASSLFPGTGIYEQYF.

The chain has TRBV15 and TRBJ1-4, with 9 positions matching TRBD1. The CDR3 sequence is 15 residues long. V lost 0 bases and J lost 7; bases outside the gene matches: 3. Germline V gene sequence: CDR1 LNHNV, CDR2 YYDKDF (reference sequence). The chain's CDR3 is CATSREDRGGEKLFF. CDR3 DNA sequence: TGTGCCACCAGCAGAGAAGACAGGGGGGGTGAAAAACTGTTTTTT.

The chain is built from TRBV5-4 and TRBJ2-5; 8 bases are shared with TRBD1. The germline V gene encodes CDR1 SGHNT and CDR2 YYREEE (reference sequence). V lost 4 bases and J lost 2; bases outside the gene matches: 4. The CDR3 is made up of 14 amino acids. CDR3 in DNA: TGTGCCAGCAGCCTGACAGGGGCGCAAGAGACCCAGTACTTC. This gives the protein CASSLTGAQETQYF.

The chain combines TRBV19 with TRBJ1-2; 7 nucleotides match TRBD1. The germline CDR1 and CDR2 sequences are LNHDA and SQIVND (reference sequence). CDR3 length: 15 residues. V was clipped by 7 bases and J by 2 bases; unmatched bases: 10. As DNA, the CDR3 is TGTGCCAGTACACCCTTACAGGGGACCAACTATGGCTACACCTTC. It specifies CASTPLQGTNYGYTF.

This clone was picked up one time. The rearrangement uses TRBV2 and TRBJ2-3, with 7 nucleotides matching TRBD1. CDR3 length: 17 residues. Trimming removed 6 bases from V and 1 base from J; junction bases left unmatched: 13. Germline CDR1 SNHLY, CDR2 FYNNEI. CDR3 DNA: TGTGCCAGCAGGAAAGACAGGGCCCGAAGTGGCACAGATACGCAGTATTTT. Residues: CASRKDRARSGTDTQYF.

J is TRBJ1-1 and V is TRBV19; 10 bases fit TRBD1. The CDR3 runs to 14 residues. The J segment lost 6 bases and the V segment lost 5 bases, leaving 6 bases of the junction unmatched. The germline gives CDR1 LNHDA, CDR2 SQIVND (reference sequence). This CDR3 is CASSAWDRGPEAFF. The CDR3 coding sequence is TGTGCCAGTAGTGCATGGGACAGGGGCCCTGAAGCTTTCTTT.

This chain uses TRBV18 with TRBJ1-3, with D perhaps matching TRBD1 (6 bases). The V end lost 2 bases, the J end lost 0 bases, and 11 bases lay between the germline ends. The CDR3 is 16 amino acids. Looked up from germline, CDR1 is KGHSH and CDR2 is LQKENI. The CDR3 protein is CASSPWDKVSGNTIYF. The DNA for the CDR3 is TGTGCCAGCTCACCATGGGACAAAGTCTCTGGAAACACCATATATTTT.

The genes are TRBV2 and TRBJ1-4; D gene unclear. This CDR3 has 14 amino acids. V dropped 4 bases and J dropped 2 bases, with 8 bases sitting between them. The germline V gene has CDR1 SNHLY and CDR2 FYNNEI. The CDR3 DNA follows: TGTGCCAGCAGTGTAGGGAGTACTAATGAAAAACTGTTTTTT. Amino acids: CASSVGSTNEKLFF.

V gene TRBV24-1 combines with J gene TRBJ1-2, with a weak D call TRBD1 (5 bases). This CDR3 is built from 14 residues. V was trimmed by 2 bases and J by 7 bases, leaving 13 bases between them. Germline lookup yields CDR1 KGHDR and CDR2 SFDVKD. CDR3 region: CATSDSGTTGGYTF. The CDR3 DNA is TGTGCCACCAGTGATTCGGGGACTACGGGTGGCTACACCTTC.

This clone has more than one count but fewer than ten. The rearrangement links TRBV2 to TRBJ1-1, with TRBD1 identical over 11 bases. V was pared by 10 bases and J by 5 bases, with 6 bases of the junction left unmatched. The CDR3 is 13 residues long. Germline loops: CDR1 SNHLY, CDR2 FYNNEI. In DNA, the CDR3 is TGTGCCACAACGGGACAGGGGGTAACTGAAGCTTTCTTT. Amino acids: CATTGQGVTEAFF.

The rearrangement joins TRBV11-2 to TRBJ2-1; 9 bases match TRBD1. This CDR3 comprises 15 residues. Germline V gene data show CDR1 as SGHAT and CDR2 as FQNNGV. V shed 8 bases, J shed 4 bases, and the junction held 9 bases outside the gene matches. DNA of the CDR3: TGTGCCAGCGGGGAGGACAGGGGCCCTTACAATGAGCAGTTCTTC. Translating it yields CASGEDRGPYNEQFF.

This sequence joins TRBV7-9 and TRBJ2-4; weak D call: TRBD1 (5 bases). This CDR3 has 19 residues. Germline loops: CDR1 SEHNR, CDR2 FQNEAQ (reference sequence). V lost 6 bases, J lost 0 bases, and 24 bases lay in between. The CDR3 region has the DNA TGTGCCAGCAGTCTTGGGGCAGGGTTAGAACAAGAAGCCAAAAACATTCAGTACTTC. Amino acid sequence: CASSLGAGLEQEAKNIQYF.

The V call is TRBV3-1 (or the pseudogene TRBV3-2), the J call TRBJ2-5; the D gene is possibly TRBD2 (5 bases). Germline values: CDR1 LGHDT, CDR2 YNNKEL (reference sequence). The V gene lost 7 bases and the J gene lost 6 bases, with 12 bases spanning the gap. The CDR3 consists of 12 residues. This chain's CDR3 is CASTSGIQTQYF. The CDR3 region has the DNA TGTGCCAGCACCTCCGGGATTCAGACCCAGTACTTC.

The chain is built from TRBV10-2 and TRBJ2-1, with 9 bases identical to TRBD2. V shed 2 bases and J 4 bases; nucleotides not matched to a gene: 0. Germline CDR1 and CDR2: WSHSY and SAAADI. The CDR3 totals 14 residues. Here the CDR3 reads CASSETSGYNEQFF. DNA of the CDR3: TGCGCCAGCAGTGAGACTAGCGGGTACAATGAGCAGTTCTTC.

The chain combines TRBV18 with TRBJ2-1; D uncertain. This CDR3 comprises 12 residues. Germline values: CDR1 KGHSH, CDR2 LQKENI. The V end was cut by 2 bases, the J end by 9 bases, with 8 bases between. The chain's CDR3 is CASSPSRGEQFF. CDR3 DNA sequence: TGTGCCAGCTCACCAAGTAGAGGTGAGCAGTTCTTC.

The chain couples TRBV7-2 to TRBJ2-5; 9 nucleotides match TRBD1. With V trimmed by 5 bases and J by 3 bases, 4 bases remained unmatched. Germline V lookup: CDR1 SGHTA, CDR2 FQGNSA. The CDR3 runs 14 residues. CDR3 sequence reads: CASSRTGEKETQYF. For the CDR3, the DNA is TGTGCCAGCAGCCGGACAGGGGAAAAAGAGACCCAGTACTTC.

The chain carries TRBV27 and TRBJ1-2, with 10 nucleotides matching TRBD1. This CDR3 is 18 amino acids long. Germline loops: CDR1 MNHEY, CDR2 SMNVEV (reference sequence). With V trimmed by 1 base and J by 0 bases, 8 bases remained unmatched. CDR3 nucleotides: TGTGCCAGCAGTTTATACGGGACAGGGGTACCGTCTAACTATGGCTACACCTTC. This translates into CASSLYGTGVPSNYGYTF.

The CDR3 loop reads CASSQDFAVRSDTQYF. CDR3 nucleotides: TGCGCCAGCAGCCAAGATTTCGCGGTTCGCTCAGATACGCAGTATTTT. The chain employs TRBV4-3 and TRBJ2-3; the D is unclear. The germline V gene encodes CDR1 LGHNA and CDR2 YSLEER. The length of the CDR3 is 16 residues. V lost 0 bases and J 4 bases, leaving 14 bases between the germline ends.

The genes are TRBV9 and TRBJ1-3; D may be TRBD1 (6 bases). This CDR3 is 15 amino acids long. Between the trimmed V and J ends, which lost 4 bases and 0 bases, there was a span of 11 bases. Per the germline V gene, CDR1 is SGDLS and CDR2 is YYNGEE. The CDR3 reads CASSPGTYSGNTIYF. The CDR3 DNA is TGTGCCAGCAGCCCTGGGACATACTCTGGAAACACCATATATTTT.

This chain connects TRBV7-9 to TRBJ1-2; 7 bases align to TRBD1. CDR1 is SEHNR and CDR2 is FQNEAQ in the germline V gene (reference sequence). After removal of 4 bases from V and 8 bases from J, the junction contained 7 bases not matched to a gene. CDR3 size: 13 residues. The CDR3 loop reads CASSYTGVDGYTF. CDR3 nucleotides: TGTGCCAGCAGCTACACAGGGGTTGACGGCTACACCTTC.

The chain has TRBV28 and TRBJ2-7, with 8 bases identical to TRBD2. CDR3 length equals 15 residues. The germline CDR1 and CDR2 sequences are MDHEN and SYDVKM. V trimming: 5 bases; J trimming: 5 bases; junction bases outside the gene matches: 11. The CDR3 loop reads CASSTPGLGFHEQYF. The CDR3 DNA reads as TGTGCCAGCAGTACCCCGGGACTAGGGTTCCACGAGCAGTACTTC.

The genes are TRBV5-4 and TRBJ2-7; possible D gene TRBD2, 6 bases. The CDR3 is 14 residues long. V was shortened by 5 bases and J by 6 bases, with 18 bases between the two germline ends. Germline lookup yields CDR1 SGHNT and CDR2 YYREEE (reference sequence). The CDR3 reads CASRKDYTAFEQYF. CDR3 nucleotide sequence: TGTGCCAGCAGGAAGGACTACACTGCCTTCGAGCAGTACTTC.

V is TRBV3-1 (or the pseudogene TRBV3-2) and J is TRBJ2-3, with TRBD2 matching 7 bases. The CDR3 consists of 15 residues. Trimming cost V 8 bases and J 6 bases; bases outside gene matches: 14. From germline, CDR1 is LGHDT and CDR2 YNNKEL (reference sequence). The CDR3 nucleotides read TGTGCCAGCCAGGGTCGAGCGGGATTGTGGGATACGCAGTATTTT. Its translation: CASQGRAGLWDTQYF.

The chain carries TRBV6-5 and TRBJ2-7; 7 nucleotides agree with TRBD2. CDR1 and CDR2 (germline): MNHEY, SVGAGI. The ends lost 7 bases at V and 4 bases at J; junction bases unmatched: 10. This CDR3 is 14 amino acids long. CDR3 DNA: TGTGCCAGCATTAGTGCGGGGGACCCATACGAGCAGTACTTC. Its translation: CASISAGDPYEQYF.

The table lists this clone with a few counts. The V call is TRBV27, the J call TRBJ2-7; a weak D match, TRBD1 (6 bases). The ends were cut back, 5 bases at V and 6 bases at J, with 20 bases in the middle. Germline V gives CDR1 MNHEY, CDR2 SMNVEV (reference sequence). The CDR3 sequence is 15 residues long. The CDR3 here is CASSRGRGGLGEQYF. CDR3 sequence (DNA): TGTGCCAGCAGTAGGGGCAGGGGTGGTCTCGGCGAGCAGTACTTC.

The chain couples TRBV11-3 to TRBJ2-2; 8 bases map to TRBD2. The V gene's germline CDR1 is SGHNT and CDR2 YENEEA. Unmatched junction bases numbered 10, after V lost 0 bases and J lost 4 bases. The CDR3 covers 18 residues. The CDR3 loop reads CASSLDRSSGSGTGELFF. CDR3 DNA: TGTGCCAGCAGCTTAGACCGTAGCAGCGGGAGCGGCACCGGGGAGCTGTTTTTT. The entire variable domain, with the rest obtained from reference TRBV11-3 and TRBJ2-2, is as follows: EAGVVQSPRYKIIEKKQPVAFWCNPISGHNTLYWYLQNLGQGPELLIRYENEEAVDDSQLPKDRFSAERLKGVDSTLKIQPAELGDSAVYLCASSLDRSSGSGTGELFFGEGSRLTVL.

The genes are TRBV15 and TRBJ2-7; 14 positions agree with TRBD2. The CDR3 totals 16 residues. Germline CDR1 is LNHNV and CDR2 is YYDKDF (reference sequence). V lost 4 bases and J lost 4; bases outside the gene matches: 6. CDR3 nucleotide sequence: TGTGCCACCAGCATGACTAGCGGGAGGGCTGGGTACGAGCAGTACTTC. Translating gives CATSMTSGRAGYEQYF.

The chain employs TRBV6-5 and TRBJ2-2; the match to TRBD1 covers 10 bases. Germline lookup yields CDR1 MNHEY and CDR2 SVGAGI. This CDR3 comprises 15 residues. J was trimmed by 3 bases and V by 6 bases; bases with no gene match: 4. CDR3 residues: CASRWTGGYTGELFF. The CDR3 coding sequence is TGTGCCAGCAGATGGACAGGGGGATACACCGGGGAGCTGTTTTTT.

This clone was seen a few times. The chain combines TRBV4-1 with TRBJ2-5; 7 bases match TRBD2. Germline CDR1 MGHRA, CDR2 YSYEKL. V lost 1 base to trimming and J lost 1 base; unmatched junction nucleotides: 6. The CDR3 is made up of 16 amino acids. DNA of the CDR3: TGCGCCAGCAGCCAAGCCCCTCGGGGGGTCCAAGAGACCCAGTACTTC. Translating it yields CASSQAPRGVQETQYF.